The clone carrying this T cell receptor beta chain was seen more than once but under ten times. Its antigen is still unknown. The CDR3 extends over 16 amino acids. V lost 3 bases, J lost 4 bases, and 9 bases stayed unmatched. Germline V gene data show CDR1 as ENHRY and CDR2 as SYGVKD. The data derive from a study of T-cell memory formation after mild COVID-19. About the research overall: Among the donors, TCR clusters were largely specific to each donor. The study, taken as a whole, reports: Contracting CD4+ clones sat mainly in CM and EM; CD8+ in EMRA. Some responding clones appeared in pre-infection memory, suggesting cross-reactive memory joined.

It was 5'RACE with constant-segment primers that produced the TCR alpha and TCR beta cDNA libraries, which carried sample barcodes and UMIs. A single record per CDR3 protein comes from TCRdb applying MiXCR to the 5' RACE reads. The data contain more than 250,000 distinct CDR3 sequences, 15% to 20% of them singletons. Sequencing was carried out using PBMCs or a T cell subset sorted from them (not recorded which). V gene TRBV10-3 combines with J gene TRBJ1-2; 9 positions agree with TRBD1. The TCR was taken from a man aged 18 to 29 who had mild COVID-19 (a few samples of this study predate the infection). Cell type and time point are not known. The CDR3 is CAISESGTGIAYGYTF. The CDR3 region has the DNA TGTGCCATCAGTGAATCTGGGACAGGGATAGCCTATGGCTACACCTTC.